This TCR beta chain was sequenced in a study of early T cells in non-severe SARS-CoV-2 infection. In this sample, this clonotype turned up many times. Individual cDNA molecules carried attached unique molecular identifiers. TCRdb processed the 5' RACE reads anew with MiXCR; each CDR3 protein has one entry. The data hold approximately 28,000 distinct CDR3 sequences, with under 5.5% observed a single time. Germline V gene sequence: CDR1 ENHRY, CDR2 SYGVKD. This CDR3 contains 14 residues. Trimming removed 9 bases from V and 5 bases from J; junction bases left unmatched: 9. This TCR was sampled from an adult who was a healthcare worker with PCR-confirmed SARS-CoV-2 infection or an uninfected control (not recorded which). The sequences come from whole blood, collected at baseline. The chain joins TRBV10-3 to TRBJ2-3; TRBD2 aligns across 9 bases. CDR3 in amino acids: CAISAGGLLDTQYF. The DNA for the CDR3 is TGTGCCATTTCAGCGGGGGGCCTGTTAGATACGCAGTATTTT.